Listed below are T cell receptor beta chains from one sample, sequenced in a study of blood T cell repertoires in COVID-19. The data were produced by immunoSEQ multiplex PCR, yet TCRdb's version contains in-frame clones alone and is incomplete. The sample has about 110,000 clones; around 79% are singletons. Sample: peripheral blood. Receptors originate from a man between 65 and 79 years old with active or convalescent COVID-19. Each CDR3 is given with its conserved first and last residue. The D gene is left open where the match is weak. Rows give clone size only sometimes, using once, few, many, or a class for an expanded clone.

size | J | D | V | DNA | CDR3
. | TRBJ1-5 | TRBD1 | TRBV7-2 | TGTGCCAGCAGCGACGGGACAGCCCTAGGTGGTGTTCAGCCCCAGCATTTT | CASSDGTALGGVQPQHF
. | TRBJ2-7 | TRBD2 | TRBV15 | TGTGCCACCAGCAGAGTACTAGCGGCAGGGGAGCAGTACTTC | CATSRVLAAGEQYF
once | TRBJ2-7 | TRBD2 | TRBV28 | TGTGCCAGCAGTTTAACTAGCGTAGGAGAGCAGTACTTC | CASSLTSVGEQYF
. | TRBJ2-1 | TRBD2 | TRBV18 | TGTGCCAGCTCACCCCTGACTAGCGGGAGTTCCTACAATGAGCAGTTCTTC | CASSPLTSGSSYNEQFF
. | TRBJ2-1 | TRBD1 | TRBV2 | TGTGCCAGCAGGAGGGGACAGGGGTTTAACAATGAGCAGTTCTTC | CASRRGQGFNNEQFF
. | TRBJ2-7 | . | TRBV5-4 | TGTGCCAGCAGCTCTCACGGGACTGGATTCCTGACGTACGAGCAGTACTTC | CASSSHGTGFLTYEQYF
. | TRBJ1-1 | TRBD1 | TRBV7-7 | TGTGCTAGCAGCCCCGGGACAGGGGCCAGGACCACTGAAGCTTTCTTT | CASSPGTGARTTEAFF
once | TRBJ1-1 | TRBD1 | TRBV2 | TGTGCCAGCAATTTGAGGGGGCTCGTCACTGAAGCTTTCTTT | CASNLRGLVTEAFF
. | TRBJ1-2 | . | TRBV9 | TGTGCCAGCAGCGTAGCTGGAGGGTTCGGCTACACCTTC | CASSVAGGFGYTF
. | TRBJ1-6 | TRBD1 | TRBV11-2 | TGTGCCAGCAGAGCTATACAGGGGTTCTCCTATAATTCACCCCTCCACTTT | CASRAIQGFSYNSPLHF
. | TRBJ1-2 | TRBD1 | TRBV2 | TGTGCCAGCAGCACGGGACAGAATTATGGCTACACCTTC | CASSTGQNYGYTF
. | TRBJ2-7 | TRBD2 | TRBV28 | TGTGCCAGCAGTTTAGGCGGGAGGAGTTACGAGCAGTACTTC | CASSLGGRSYEQYF
. | TRBJ1-1 | . | TRBV28 | TGTGCCAGCAGAGAGATACAGGCCATGAACACTGAAGCTTTCTTT | CASREIQAMNTEAFF
. | TRBJ2-5 | . | TRBV7-2 | TGTGCCAGCAGCTGGCGAGGCCTAGACGAGACCCAGTACTTC | CASSWRGLDETQYF
. | TRBJ1-2 | TRBD1 | TRBV9 | TGTGCCAGCAGCGCGGGACAGGACCTCTATGGCTACACCTTC | CASSAGQDLYGYTF
. | TRBJ2-1 | TRBD2 | TRBV6-4 | TGTGCCAGCAGTGACGTCGGGGGGGCCGATGAGCAGTTCTTC | CASSDVGGADEQFF
. | TRBJ1-2 | . | TRBV28 | TGTGCCAGCAGTCCCCTTGTAGAATATGGCTACACCTTC | CASSPLVEYGYTF
. | TRBJ1-1 | TRBD1 | TRBV5-1 | TGCGCCAGCAGCCCCCAGACAGGGGGGGGGACTGAAGCTTTCTTT | CASSPQTGGGTEAFF
. | TRBJ2-7 | TRBD1 | TRBV2 | TGTGCCAGCTCCGGGACAGAGGCCTACGAGCAGTACTTC | CASSGTEAYEQYF
. | TRBJ1-1 | . | TRBV2 | TGTGCCAGCAGTGAATATGGGCGGAACACTGAAGCTTTCTTT | CASSEYGRNTEAFF
. | TRBJ2-5 | TRBD2 | TRBV11-1 | TGTGCCAGCAGTCCATACCTAGCGGGGCAAGAGACCCAGTACTTC | CASSPYLAGQETQYF
. | TRBJ2-2 | . | TRBV24-1 | TGTGCCACCAGTGACCTGGGCCCCGACACCGGGGAGCTGTTTTTT | CATSDLGPDTGELFF
. | TRBJ2-7 | TRBD2 | TRBV5-1 | TGCGCCAGTACTAGCGGGAAGGCCTACGAGCAGTACTTC | CASTSGKAYEQYF
few | TRBJ2-3 | TRBD2 | TRBV30 | TGTGCCTGGACCCGGGGGGCAGATACGCAGTATTTT | CAWTRGADTQYF
. | TRBJ2-1 | TRBD2 | TRBV24-1 | TGTGCCACCAGTGAAGGTACTAGCGGCTACAATGAGCAGTTCTTC | CATSEGTSGYNEQFF
once | TRBJ1-6 | TRBD1 | TRBV4-1 | TGCGCCAGCAGCCAAGTAGCAGGGGGCTGGGATTCACCCCTCCACTTT | CASSQVAGGWDSPLHF
. | TRBJ2-2 | TRBD1 | TRBV18 | TGTGCCAGCTCACCAGACAGGGGCTCCGGGGAGCTGTTTTTT | CASSPDRGSGELFF
. | TRBJ1-1 | . | TRBV19 | TGTGCCAGTAGTATGAAACAGGGGAACACTGAAGCTTTCTTT | CASSMKQGNTEAFF
. | TRBJ1-2 | . | TRBV27 | TGTGCCAGCAGACTTACAGGGTCGCATGGCTACACCTTC | CASRLTGSHGYTF
. | TRBJ1-1 | TRBD1 | TRBV19 | TGTGCCAGTAGTCCTCGGACAGGGGGCTTTTATCGCGAAGCTTTCTTT | CASSPRTGGFYREAFF
. | TRBJ1-2 | . | TRBV4-1 | TGCGCCAGCAGCCAAGATCAGTCCAGGGGTGGCTACACCTTC | CASSQDQSRGGYTF
. | TRBJ1-4 | TRBD1 | TRBV9 | TGTGCCAGCAGCGGATATTCAGGGGGCATTGAAAAACTGTTTTTT | CASSGYSGGIEKLFF
. | TRBJ2-2 | TRBD1 | TRBV30 | TGTGCCTGGAGGGGGGACAGGTACACCGGGGAGCTGTTTTTT | CAWRGDRYTGELFF
. | TRBJ2-5 | TRBD2 | TRBV16 | TGTGCCAGCAGCCAATCGATAGCGGGGGCCCAAGAGACCCAGTACTTC | CASSQSIAGAQETQYF
few | TRBJ1-2 | TRBD1 | TRBV4-2 | TGTGCCAGCAGCCAAGACCGACAGGGCTTCTATGGCTACACCTTC | CASSQDRQGFYGYTF
. | TRBJ1-1 | TRBD1 | TRBV5-1 | TGCGCCAGCAGCATCCGACAGGGAAACACTGAAGCTTTCTTT | CASSIRQGNTEAFF
. | TRBJ1-1 | TRBD1 | TRBV5-4 | TGTGCCAGCAGCTTGAGACAGGGTGACACTGAAGCTTTCTTT | CASSLRQGDTEAFF
. | TRBJ1-1 | TRBD1 | TRBV11-1 | TGTGCCAGCAGCTTAACAGGGGGGAACACTGAAGCTTTCTTT | CASSLTGGNTEAFF
. | TRBJ1-1 | . | TRBV19 | TGTGCCAGTAAGAGACAGATGAACACTGAAGCTTTCTTT | CASKRQMNTEAFF
. | TRBJ1-1 | . | TRBV24-1 | TGTGCCACCAGTGATTTGCGCAGGGCTCCCACTGAAGCTTTCTTT | CATSDLRRAPTEAFF
. | TRBJ2-2 | TRBD1 | TRBV7-8 | TGTGCCAGCAGCTTAGTCTCAGGGGGCTTAACGAACACCGGGGAGCTGTTTTTT | CASSLVSGGLTNTGELFF
few | TRBJ1-2 | . | TRBV5-6 | TGTGCCAGCAGCTTGAGGCAGGGAAGGGGCTACACCTTC | CASSLRQGRGYTF
. | TRBJ2-3 | TRBD2 | TRBV7-2 | TGTGCCAGCAGCCCAACTAGCGGGGGCACAGATACGCAGTATTTT | CASSPTSGGTDTQYF
. | TRBJ1-5 | TRBD1 | TRBV6-5 | TGTGCCAGCACCCCGGACAGGGGCGGTCAGCCCCAGCATTTT | CASTPDRGGQPQHF
. | TRBJ1-1 | . | TRBV7-2 | TGTGCCAGCAGCTTATTAGGAGGGAACACTGAAGCTTTCTTT | CASSLLGGNTEAFF
. | TRBJ2-2 | . | TRBV24-1 | TGTGCCACCATCACGGGCCCTATCGAACACCGGGGAGCTGTTTTT | CATITGPIEHRGAVF
once | TRBJ2-7 | TRBD1 | TRBV9 | TGTGCCAGCAGCCCCCAGGGACAGGTCTACGAGCAGTACTTC | CASSPQGQVYEQYF
. | TRBJ2-5 | TRBD2 | TRBV10-2 | TGCGCCAGCAGAGGAGGGTCTAGCGGGGTTGAAGAGACCCAGTACTTC | CASRGGSSGVEETQYF
. | TRBJ1-6 | TRBD1 | TRBV9 | TGTGCCAGCAGCCCCGGGACAGCCCGAGGTTCACCCCTCCACTTT | CASSPGTARGSPLHF
few | TRBJ2-5 | TRBD2 | TRBV6-5 | TGTGCCAGCAGTTACGCAAGTGGACTAGGCCAAGAGACCCAGTACTTC | CASSYASGLGQETQYF
. | TRBJ2-7 | . | TRBV28 | TGTGCCAGCAACCAAGGGACAAAGCAGTACTTC | CASNQGTKQYF
. | TRBJ1-6 | . | TRBV6-5 | TGTGCCAGCAGTTCCCAGGGAACCTATAATTCACCCCTCCACTTT | CASSSQGTYNSPLHF
. | TRBJ1-2 | TRBD1 | TRBV9 | TGTGCCAGCAGCGTGGAACAGGGGGCGCTTCATGGCTACACCTTC | CASSVEQGALHGYTF
. | TRBJ2-5 | TRBD1 | TRBV6-5 | TGTGCCAGCAGTTACCGACAGGGCCGCGAGACCCAGTACTTC | CASSYRQGRETQYF
. | TRBJ2-7 | . | TRBV24-1 | TGTGCCACCAGTGAGGCAGGCCGCTACGAGCAGTACTTC | CATSEAGRYEQYF
. | TRBJ2-7 | . | TRBV4-1 | TGCGCCAGCAGCCAAGAAGGCGGGCTTGCCTACGAGCAGTACTTC | CASSQEGGLAYEQYF
. | TRBJ2-7 | . | TRBV7-8 | TGTGCCAGCAGCGGAGTGGCGGGGTTCGCCTACGAGCAGTACTTC | CASSGVAGFAYEQYF
. | TRBJ2-3 | TRBD1 | TRBV5-1 | TGCGCCAGCAGCTTAACCCGGACAGGGGGGAAATATACGCAGTATTTT | CASSLTRTGGKYTQYF
few | TRBJ2-2 | TRBD2 | TRBV4-2 | TGTGCCAGCAGCCAAGATGGAGCGGGACTGATCGGGGAGCTGTTTTTT | CASSQDGAGLIGELFF